A selection of T cell receptor beta chains follows, all from one sample in a study of blood T cells in healthy people across ages. TCRdb re-derived calls from the 5' RACE reads in MiXCR, one entry per CDR3 protein. The table includes some 550,000 distinct CDR3 sequences, more than 45% detected once. The sample taken for sequencing was blood. These receptor sequences come from an elderly man in good health. Both conserved end residues are part of each CDR3. A D gene is named only where the DNA matches it firmly. Clone sizes are given selectively: once, few, many, or a class where the clone is expanded.

size,V,J,D,length,DNA,CDR3
.,TRBV5-4,TRBJ2-3,TRBD2,14,TGTGCCAGCAACCACCGGACTAGCGCAGATACGCAGTATTTT,CASNHRTSADTQYF
.,TRBV5-1,TRBJ2-2,.,16,TGCGCCAGCAGCCTGACCGGGACCCTTAACACCGGGGAGCTGTTTTTT,CASSLTGTLNTGELFF
.,TRBV5-1,TRBJ1-2,.,13,TGCGCCAGCAGCCCCGGATCCTTCTATGGCTACACCTTC,CASSPGSFYGYTF
few,TRBV15,TRBJ2-1,.,16,TGTGCCACCAGCAGAGATATAGGCAGATCCTACAATGAGCAGTTCTTC,CATSRDIGRSYNEQFF
few,TRBV9,TRBJ2-5,.,15,TGTGCCAGCAGCGTAGCCCCGGGAACAGAAGAGACCCAGTACTTC,CASSVAPGTEETQYF
.,TRBV10-3,TRBJ2-2,TRBD2,15,TGTGCCATCAGTCCTAGCGGGGGGAACACCGGGGAGCTGTTTTTT,CAISPSGGNTGELFF
.,TRBV7-2,TRBJ1-4,.,14,TGTGCCAGCAGCTTATCAGGATTCGAAGAAAAACTGTTTTTT,CASSLSGFEEKLFF
.,TRBV29-1,TRBJ2-7,.,14,TGCAGCGTACGCTCTAAGGGTAGGGACTACGAGCAGTACTTC,CSVRSKGRDYEQYF
.,TRBV12-3/TRBV12-4,TRBJ1-6,.,15,TGTGCCAGCAGTTCGAGAGCGATATATAATTCACCCCTCCACTTT,CASSSRAIYNSPLHF
.,TRBV24-1,TRBJ1-5,.,14,TGTGCCACCAGTGAAGCCGGGTTAAATCAGCCCCAGCATTTT,CATSEAGLNQPQHF
.,TRBV6-2/TRBV6-3,TRBJ2-1,TRBD2,16,TGTGCCAGCAGTTCGACGGCTAGCGGCCCCTCGGGTGAGCAGTTCTTC,CASSSTASGPSGEQFF
few,TRBV5-4,TRBJ2-7,TRBD1,16,TGTGCCAGCAGCGCCTGGACAGGAGAAGAAAACTACGAGCAGTACTTC,CASSAWTGEENYEQYF
.,TRBV20-1,TRBJ2-3,.,17,TGCAGTGCTAGGGCCGGGGCCCGGAGGATCGGAACAGATACGCAGTATTTT,CSARAGARRIGTDTQYF
.,TRBV14,TRBJ2-7,.,12,TGTGCCAGCGAGACGATTTGGAGCGAGCAGTACTTC,CASETIWSEQYF
.,TRBV20-1,TRBJ1-5,.,14,TGCAGTGCTAGGATGGGTTATAGCAATCAGCCCCAGCATTTT,CSARMGYSNQPQHF
many,TRBV7-2,TRBJ2-7,.,14,TGTGCCAGCAGCTTAGCGGTCAGTTCCTACGAGCAGTACTTC,CASSLAVSSYEQYF
few,TRBV29-1,TRBJ2-5,.,11,TGCAGCGTTTCCGGGACAGAGACCCAGTACTTC,CSVSGTETQYF
.,TRBV7-2,TRBJ2-1,.,16,TGTGCCAGCAGCTTAGCTGGCGTCCGCTCCTACAATGAGCAGTTCTTC,CASSLAGVRSYNEQFF
once,TRBV5-1,TRBJ2-3,.,16,TGCGCCAGCAGTCATGGGGAAGGAGGGCCGGGAGATGCGCAGTATTTT,CASSHGEGGPGDAQYF
once,TRBV20-1,TRBJ2-3,.,12,TGCAGTGCTAGAGTCCCCGATCGAGAGCAGTATTTT,CSARVPDREQYF
.,TRBV4-2,TRBJ1-1,.,18,TGTGCCAGCAGCCAAGGAACGACCCGGGGAGGGCCGAACACTGAAGCTTTCTTT,CASSQGTTRGGPNTEAFF
.,TRBV25-1,TRBJ2-7,.,14,TGTGCCAGCAGGGGGACGGGGAGCTCCTACGAGCAGTACTTC,CASRGTGSSYEQYF
.,TRBV9,TRBJ2-5,.,16,TGTGCCAGCAGCGTAGTCCCTGGACACCTCCAAGAGACCCAGTACTTC,CASSVVPGHLQETQYF
.,TRBV9,TRBJ2-5,TRBD2,15,TGTGCCAGCAGCGCCTCAGCGGGAGAAGGGGAGACCCAGTACTTC,CASSASAGEGETQYF
.,TRBV10-3,TRBJ2-5,.,13,TGTGCCAGCGCTAAGGGTGTCGAGCAGACCCAGTACTTC,CASAKGVEQTQYF
.,TRBV20-1,TRBJ2-2,.,14,TGCAGTGTTCCCACCGGGGTCCCCACCGGGGAGCTGTTTTTT,CSVPTGVPTGELFF
.,TRBV9,TRBJ2-3,.,14,TGTGCCAGCACCTCCCAAGACGGAAAAGATACGCAGTATTTT,CASTSQDGKDTQYF
once,TRBV20-1,TRBJ2-1,.,14,TGCAGTGCTGAGGCTGGAGCCACCTACAATGAGCAGTTCTTC,CSAEAGATYNEQFF
few,TRBV4-2,TRBJ2-7,TRBD2,14,TGTGCCAGCAGTAAGTGGTCTAGCGGCTACGAGCAGTACTTC,CASSKWSSGYEQYF
.,TRBV29-1,TRBJ2-2,TRBD2,13,TGCAGCGTTGAACTAGCGGGAGTTGGGGAGCTGTTTTTT,CSVELAGVGELFF
few,TRBV7-3,TRBJ2-3,.,16,TGTGCCAGCAGCTTAGGGCCGGCCCTGGCCCGTGGTACGCAGTATTTT,CASSLGPALARGTQYF
.,TRBV4-3,TRBJ2-1,TRBD2,17,TGCGCCAGCAGCCAAGGCCTAGCTAGCGGGAGTTACAATGAGCAGTTCTTC,CASSQGLASGSYNEQFF
.,TRBV18,TRBJ2-1,TRBD2,16,TGTGCCAGCTCACCTAGCGGGAGGAGCTCCTACAATGGGCAGTTCTTC,CASSPSGRSSYNGQFF
.,TRBV5-1,TRBJ2-1,TRBD1,19,TGCGCCAGCAGCTTGTCCCCACCCGTCAGGGGGAGACCTTACAATGAGCAGTTCTTC,CASSLSPPVRGRPYNEQFF
.,TRBV20-1,TRBJ2-1,.,13,TGCAGTGCTAGAGGGACAGAGGACAATGAGCAGTTCTTC,CSARGTEDNEQFF
few,TRBV6-6,TRBJ1-1,.,14,TGTGCCAGCAGTTACACGGGGACGGAGAGAGAAGCTTTCTTT,CASSYTGTEREAFF
.,TRBV5-1,TRBJ2-7,TRBD2,14,TGCGCCAGCAGCGCCGGACTAGGCTCCTACGAGCAGTACTTC,CASSAGLGSYEQYF
.,TRBV5-1,TRBJ2-1,TRBD1,16,TGCGCCAGCAGCTTGGGTTCCAGGGGGTCCTACAATGAGCAGTTCTTC,CASSLGSRGSYNEQFF
once,TRBV5-1,TRBJ2-7,.,13,TGCGCCAGCAGCTTGACACAGCCCTACGAACAGTACTTC,CASSLTQPYEQYF
.,TRBV20-1,TRBJ2-1,.,13,TGCAGTGCTAGAGGGGGCCCGGTCGATGAGCAGTTCTTC,CSARGGPVDEQFF
few,TRBV4-3,TRBJ1-2,.,13,TGCGCCAGCAGCCCCGTGGAAGGGAATGGCTACACCTTC,CASSPVEGNGYTF
.,TRBV4-3,TRBJ1-2,.,14,TGCGCCAGCAGCCCGAGGGAGTCAAACTATGGCTACACCTTC,CASSPRESNYGYTF
.,TRBV20-1,TRBJ1-6,.,14,TGCAGTGCTAGACCCCGACAGGTGAATTCACCCCTCCACTTT,CSARPRQVNSPLHF
.,TRBV29-1,TRBJ2-5,TRBD2,14,TGCAGCGTTGAACTAGCGGGAGGGTTAGAGACCCAGTACTTC,CSVELAGGLETQYF